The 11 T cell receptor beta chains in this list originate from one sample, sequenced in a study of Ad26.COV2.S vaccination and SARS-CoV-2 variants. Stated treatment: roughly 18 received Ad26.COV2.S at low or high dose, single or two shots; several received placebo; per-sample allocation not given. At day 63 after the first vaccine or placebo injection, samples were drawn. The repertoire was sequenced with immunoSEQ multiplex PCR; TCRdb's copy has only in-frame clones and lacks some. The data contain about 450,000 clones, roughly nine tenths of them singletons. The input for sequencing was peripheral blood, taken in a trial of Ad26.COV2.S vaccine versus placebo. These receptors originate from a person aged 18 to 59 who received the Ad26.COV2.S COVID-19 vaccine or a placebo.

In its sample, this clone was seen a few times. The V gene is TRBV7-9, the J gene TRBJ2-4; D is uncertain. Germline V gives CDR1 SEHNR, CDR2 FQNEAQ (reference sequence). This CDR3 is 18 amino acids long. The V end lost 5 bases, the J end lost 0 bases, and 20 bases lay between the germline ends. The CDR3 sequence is CASSIRKGTPLAKNIQYF. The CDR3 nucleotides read TGTGCCAGCAGCATCCGGAAGGGAACCCCTCTAGCCAAAAACATTCAGTACTTC.

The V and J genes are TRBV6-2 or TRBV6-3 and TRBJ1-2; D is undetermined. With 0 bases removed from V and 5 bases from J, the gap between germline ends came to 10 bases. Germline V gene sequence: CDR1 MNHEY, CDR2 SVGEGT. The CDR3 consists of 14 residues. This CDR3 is CASSYSTGPYGYTF. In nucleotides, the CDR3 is TGTGCCAGCAGTTACTCGACGGGTCCATATGGCTACACCTTC.

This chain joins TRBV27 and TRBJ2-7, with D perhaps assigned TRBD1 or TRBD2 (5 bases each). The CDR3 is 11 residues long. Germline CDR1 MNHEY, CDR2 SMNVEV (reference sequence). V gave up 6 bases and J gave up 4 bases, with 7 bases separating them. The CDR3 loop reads CASSEGYEQYF. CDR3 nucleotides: TGTGCCAGCAGCGAGGGGTACGAGCAGTACTTC.

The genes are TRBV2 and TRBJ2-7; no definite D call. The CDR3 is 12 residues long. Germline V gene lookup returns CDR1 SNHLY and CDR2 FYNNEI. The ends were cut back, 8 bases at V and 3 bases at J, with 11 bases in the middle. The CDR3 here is CASRTDVYEQYV. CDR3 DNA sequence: TGTGCCAGCCGTACGGACGTCTACGAGCAGTACGTC.

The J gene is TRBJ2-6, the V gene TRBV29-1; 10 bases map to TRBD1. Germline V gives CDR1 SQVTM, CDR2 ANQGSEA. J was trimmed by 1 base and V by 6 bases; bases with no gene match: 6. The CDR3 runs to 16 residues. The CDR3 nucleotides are TGCAGCGTCGCCCGGACAGGGGGATCTGGGGCCAACGTCCTGACTTTC. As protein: CSVARTGGSGANVLTF.

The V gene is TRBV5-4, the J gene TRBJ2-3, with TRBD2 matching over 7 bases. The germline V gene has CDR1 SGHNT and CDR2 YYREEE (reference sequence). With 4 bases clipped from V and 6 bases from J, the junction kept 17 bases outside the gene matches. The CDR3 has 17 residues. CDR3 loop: CASSPLNALTSLDTQYF. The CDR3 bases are TGTGCCAGCAGCCCCCTAAACGCTTTGACTAGCCTGGATACGCAGTATTTT. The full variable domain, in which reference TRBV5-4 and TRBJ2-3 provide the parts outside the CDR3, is ETGVTQSPTHLIKTRGQQVTLRCSSQSGHNTVSWYQQALGQGPQFIFQYYREEENGRGNFPPRFSGLQFPNYSSELNVNALELDDSALYLCASSPLNALTSLDTQYFGPGTRLTVL.

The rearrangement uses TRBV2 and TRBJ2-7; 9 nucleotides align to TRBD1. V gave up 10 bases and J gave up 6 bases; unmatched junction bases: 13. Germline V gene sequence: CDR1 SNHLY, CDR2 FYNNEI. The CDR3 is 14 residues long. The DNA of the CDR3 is TGTGCCACAGGAGGGACAGGGTCCCCGGGCGAGCAGTACGTC. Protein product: CATGGTGSPGEQYV.

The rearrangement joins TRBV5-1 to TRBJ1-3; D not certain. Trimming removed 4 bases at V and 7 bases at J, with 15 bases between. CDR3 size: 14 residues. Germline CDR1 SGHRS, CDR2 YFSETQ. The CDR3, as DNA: TGCGCCAGCAGCCTCGCTGGTCCACTGAACACCATATATTTT. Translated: CASSLAGPLNTIYF.

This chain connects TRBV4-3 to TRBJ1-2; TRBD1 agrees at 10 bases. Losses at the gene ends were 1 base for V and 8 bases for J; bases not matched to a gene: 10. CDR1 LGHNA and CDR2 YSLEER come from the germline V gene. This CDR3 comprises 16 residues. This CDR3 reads CASSQAWTGGSRGYTF. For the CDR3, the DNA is TGCGCCAGCAGCCAAGCCTGGACAGGGGGATCGAGGGGCTACACCTTC.

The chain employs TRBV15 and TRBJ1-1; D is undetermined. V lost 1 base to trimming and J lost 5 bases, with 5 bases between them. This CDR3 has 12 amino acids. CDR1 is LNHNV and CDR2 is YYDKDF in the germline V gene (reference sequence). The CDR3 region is CATSRARTEAFF. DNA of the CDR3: TGTGCCACCAGCAGAGCCCGGACTGAAGCTTTCTTT.

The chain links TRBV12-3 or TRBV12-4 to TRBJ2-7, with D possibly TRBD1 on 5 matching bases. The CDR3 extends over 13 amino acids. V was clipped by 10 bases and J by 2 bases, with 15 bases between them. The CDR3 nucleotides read TGTGCCACCCCAGGGAACCCCCCCTACGAGCAGTACTTC. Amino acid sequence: CATPGNPPYEQYF.